A selection of T cell receptor beta chains follows, all from one sample in a study of T cell responses to AZD1222 COVID-19 vaccine. Profiling relied on immunoSEQ multiplex PCR, and the TCRdb table lists in-frame clones only, not all of them. The sample consists of 75,000 to 95,000 clones, over 85% of them appearing once. The sequences come from peripheral blood, collected on day 0 of MenACWY control vaccination. The receptors stem from an adult in good health. CDR3s include the opening cysteine and the closing phenylalanine or tryptophan. A D gene is named only where the DNA matches it firmly. The size of a clone is reported for some rows only, either as once, few or many, or as a class for expanded clones.

clone_size cdr3_length j_call v_call d_call cdr3_nt cdr3_aa
once 12 TRBJ1-2 TRBV6-2/TRBV6-3 . TGTGCCAGCAGTTCTGAGGGCTATGGCTACACCTTC CASSSEGYGYTF
. 14 TRBJ2-7 TRBV15 TRBD2 TGTGCCACCAGCAGGGGCGGGGGTACGGACGAGCAGTACTTC CATSRGGGTDEQYF
. 15 TRBJ1-6 TRBV6-6 . TGTGCCAGCACCCTTACAGGGCAGATCCTCTCACCCCTCCACTTT CASTLTGQILSPLHF
. 15 TRBJ2-7 TRBV7-6 . TGTGCCAGCAGCATCGACGAGGGAGTCTCCTACGAGCAGTACTTC CASSIDEGVSYEQYF
. 14 TRBJ2-5 TRBV27 . TGTGCCAGCAGTCCTAGCGCGCCGGGAGAGACCCAGTACTTC CASSPSAPGETQYF
once 15 TRBJ2-3 TRBV28 . TGTGCCAGCAGTGACCGGGACGGAAAGACAGATACGCAGTATTTT CASSDRDGKTDTQYF
once 14 TRBJ1-1 TRBV5-1 . TGCGCCAGCAGCCCCGGGACGGGGAACACTGAAGCTTTCTTT CASSPGTGNTEAFF
. 13 TRBJ1-1 TRBV6-5 . TGTGCCAGCAGTCTCCGGGACACCACTGAAGCTTTCTTT CASSLRDTTEAFF
. 13 TRBJ1-2 TRBV7-9 . TGTGCCAGCAGCCCGAGGGGGGGACATGGCTACACCTTC CASSPRGGHGYTF
. 16 TRBJ1-2 TRBV6-5 TRBD1 TGTGCCAGCAGTTACACCCTTGGACAGGGCGCGGAAGGCTACACCTTC CASSYTLGQGAEGYTF
. 16 TRBJ2-3 TRBV27 . TGTGCCAGCAGTCGGTTAGCGGTTTTCAGCACAGATACGCAGTATTTT CASSRLAVFSTDTQYF
. 14 TRBJ2-1 TRBV6-5 . TGTGCCAGCACTACAGGGACGGGTTACAATGAGCAGTTCTTC CASTTGTGYNEQFF
. 18 TRBJ2-1 TRBV24-1 . TGTGCCACCAGTGATTTGGATAAGGGGGGGAACACCTACAATGAGCAGTTCTTC CATSDLDKGGNTYNEQFF
. 13 TRBJ1-1 TRBV7-3 . TGTGCCAGCAGCTCGAGTATGAACACTGAAGCTTTCTTT CASSSSMNTEAFF
. 21 TRBJ2-7 TRBV5-1 TRBD1 TGCGCCAGCCTCCTCTGGACTCGAGGACAGGGGGCTCTGCCCGTCTCCTACGAGCAGTACTTC CASLLWTRGQGALPVSYEQYF
. 12 TRBJ1-1 TRBV30 . TGTGCCTGGAGTCTAACGGACACTGAAGCTTTCTTT CAWSLTDTEAFF
. 16 TRBJ1-2 TRBV28 . TGTGCCAGCAGTTTATATACCCCGGGGCAGGGATATGGCTACACCTTC CASSLYTPGQGYGYTF
. 11 TRBJ1-2 TRBV19 . TGTGCCAGTAGTATGAGAGATGGCTACACCTTC CASSMRDGYTF
. 14 TRBJ1-5 TRBV7-2 . TGTGCCAGCAGCTTATCAGCAAGCAATCAGCCCCAGCATTTT CASSLSASNQPQHF
once 15 TRBJ2-2 TRBV3-1/TRBV3-2 TRBD2 TGTGCCAGCAGCCAGGGACTAGGAGGCACCGGGGAGCTGTTTTTT CASSQGLGGTGELFF
. 13 TRBJ2-1 TRBV30 . TGTGCCTGGAGCCCAGGGGAGGGATTAGGGGAGTTCTTC CAWSPGEGLGEFF
. 15 TRBJ1-5 TRBV19 TRBD1 TGTGCCAGTACGAGGACAGGGAGGGATAGGGAGCCCCAGCATTTT CASTRTGRDREPQHF
. 14 TRBJ2-5 TRBV6-5 TRBD2 TGTGCCAGCTCAGGGAGCGGGGGCCAAGAGACCCAGTACTTC CASSGSGGQETQYF
. 16 TRBJ2-2 TRBV6-2/TRBV6-3 TRBD1 TGTGCCAGCAGCCTTACACAGGGGGCTGGGTCCGGGGAGCTGTTTTTT CASSLTQGAGSGELFF
. 11 TRBJ2-7 TRBV6-5 . TGTGCCAGCAGCATCGGTGTCGAGCAGTACTTC CASSIGVEQYF
. 14 TRBJ1-5 TRBV10-3 TRBD1 TGTGCCATCAGTGATTGGGACAGGGATCAGCCCCAGCATTTT CAISDWDRDQPQHF
. 14 TRBJ2-7 TRBV7-8 . TGTGCCAGCAGCTTCCCCGGGGCCTCCTACGAGCAGTACTTC CASSFPGASYEQYF
once 17 TRBJ1-2 TRBV5-8 . TGTGCCAGCAGCCCTTCCTTCAGGGGACCTGCTAACTATGGCTACACCTTC CASSPSFRGPANYGYTF
. 14 TRBJ2-1 TRBV7-3 . TGTGCCAGCAGCTTAGCCGCCTGGAGCAATGAGCAGTTCTTC CASSLAAWSNEQFF
once 12 TRBJ1-5 TRBV6-2/TRBV6-3 . TGTGCCAGCAGTTACTCAATGGAGCCCCAGCATTTT CASSYSMEPQHF
. 19 TRBJ1-1 TRBV4-3 TRBD1 TGCGCCAGCAGCCAAGAATTAATGGGGACAGGGTTGTTAAGCACTGAAGCTTTCTTT CASSQELMGTGLLSTEAFF
. 14 TRBJ1-5 TRBV28 . TGTGCCAGCAGTTTTGGTGATAGCAATCAGCCCCAGCATTTT CASSFGDSNQPQHF
. 14 TRBJ1-2 TRBV7-9 TRBD1 TGTGCCAGCAGCGCTCGACAGGGGGAGAGGGGCTACACCTTC CASSARQGERGYTF
few 20 TRBJ1-6 TRBV15 . TGTGCCACCAGCCCCACCGGGACCCTAGGAATGAGCTCCTATAATTCACCCCTCCACTTT CATSPTGTLGMSSYNSPLHF
. 15 TRBJ1-1 TRBV9 TRBD1 TGTGCCAGCAGCATTGTTACAGGGGGCCCCACTGAAGCTTTCTTT CASSIVTGGPTEAFF
. 15 TRBJ2-1 TRBV4-3 TRBD2 TGCGCCAGCAGCCCCTCTAGCGGCCACTACAATGAGCAGTTCTTC CASSPSSGHYNEQFF
. 13 TRBJ1-1 TRBV7-3 TRBD1 TGTGCCAGCAGCCAAACCGGGACAGCCGAAGCTTTCTTT CASSQTGTAEAFF
. 14 TRBJ2-7 TRBV3-1/TRBV3-2 . TGTGCCAGCAGCGTCCGGGACGGGACCTACGAGCAGTACTTC CASSVRDGTYEQYF
. 16 TRBJ1-6 TRBV3-1/TRBV3-2 . TGTGCCAGCAGCCAAGATTTGGTCAGGGCTGGTTCACCCCTCCACTTT CASSQDLVRAGSPLHF
. 15 TRBJ1-6 TRBV3-1/TRBV3-2 . TGTGCCAGCAGCCAAGGCCGGGAATTTTATTCACCCCTCCACTTT CASSQGREFYSPLHF
. 14 TRBJ2-7 TRBV6-2/TRBV6-3 . TGTGCCAGCAGTTACAAGGTTCCGTCCTACGAGCAGTACTTC CASSYKVPSYEQYF